This TCR gamma chain was captured in a study of γδ T cells in repeated Plasmodium falciparum infection (dated by TCRdb to the early 2020s). About the full investigation: In the natural-infection arm, Malian children exposed to intense seasonal malaria transmission were enrolled and compared against age and gender matched Australian children. Several malaria-naive U.S. adults underwent four controlled human malaria infections by bites from P. falciparum NF54-infected Anopheles stephensi mosquitoes over 644 days. Malian gammadelta TCR repertoires were analysed cross-sectionally during no-transmission periods and were analysed longitudinally across acute febrile malaria episodes. The study looked at how repeated Plasmodium falciparum infection shapes the human gammadelta T cell repertoire, using both natural infection in Mali and controlled human malaria infection. Samples from controlled-infection subjects were taken at baseline, right before selected infections, and 21 days after each infection.

Vgamma9/Vdelta2+ and Vdelta2-negative gammadelta T cell populations were flow-sorted from peripheral blood mononuclear cells for bulk TCR repertoire analysis. Taken from cysteine to phenylalanine, the CDR3 has 12 residues. The CDR3 DNA has 36 bases and is translated from base 1. The germline V gene sets CDR1 to EGSTGY and CDR2 to YDSYTSSV. V lost 6 bases and J lost 9 bases, and the count of bases not matched to a germline gene is 11. In its sample, this clone was seen many times. It has no known antigen specificity. The protein TCRdb gives is from a much larger clone and does not agree with this DNA's translation at residue 8, likely a read error; the protein shown here comes from the DNA. The library was generated by multiplex PCR. TCRdb shows the sequencer as Illumina MiSeq. Both TCR gamma (TRG) and TCR delta (TRD) chains were sequenced from each sorted gammadelta T cell sample. The paper's processing steps were these. The repertoire analyses used clonotype tree plots, the accumulated frequency of the top 20 clonotypes, and diversity index (DI) and D75 metrics. Clonotypes were called again by TCRdb from the public reads via CATT, and duplicate nucleotide sequences were then merged into one entry. What appears here as the V and J calls and clone size reflects TCRdb's work, not the paper's. The sample table shows around 25,000 gamma-chain clones, and roughly 3.1% are seen once. 30% to 35% of the sample belongs to the ten largest clones.

Results the study describes overall, beyond this receptor: Generalizability was limited because the Malian cohort came from a small rural village made up predominantly of one ethnic group. Compared with Australian children, Malian children appeared to have Vdelta2-negative gammadelta TCR repertoires that were more clonally expanded, less diverse and less shared. Vgamma9/Vdelta2+ TCR repertoires kept a highly stable polyclonal repertoire across time and infection, and many TCRgamma sequences overlapped between individuals. Waves of new clonotype selection in Vdelta2-negative, largely Vdelta1+, gammadelta TCR repertoires appeared to be driven by repeated controlled infections. Because the controlled-infection cohort was small, analysis of inter-individual variability in gammadelta T cell responses was limited.

The sequence joins TRGV4 to TRGJ1 or TRGJ2. This receptor was obtained from a pool of human donors (malaria-infected and uninfected, not separated). Input material: gamma-delta T cells from blood. The bases are TGTGCCACCTGGATCTATTGGGGTAAGAAACTCTTT. Its coded protein is CATWIYWGKKLF.